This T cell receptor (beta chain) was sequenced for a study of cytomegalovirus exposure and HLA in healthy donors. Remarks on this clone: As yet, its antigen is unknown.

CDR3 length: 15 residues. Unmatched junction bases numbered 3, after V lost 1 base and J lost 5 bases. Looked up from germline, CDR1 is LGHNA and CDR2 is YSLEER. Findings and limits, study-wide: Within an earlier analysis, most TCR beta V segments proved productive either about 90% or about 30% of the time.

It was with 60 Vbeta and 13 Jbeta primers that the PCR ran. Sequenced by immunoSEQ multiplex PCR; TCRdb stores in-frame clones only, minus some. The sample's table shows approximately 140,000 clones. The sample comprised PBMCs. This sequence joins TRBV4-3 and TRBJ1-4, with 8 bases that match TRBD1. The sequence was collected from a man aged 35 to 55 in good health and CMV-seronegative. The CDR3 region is CASSQGTGTNEKLFF. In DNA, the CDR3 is TGCGCCAGCAGCCAAGGGACAGGGACCAATGAAAAACTGTTTTTT.